The clone carrying this TCR beta chain was found a few times. Its antigen is still unknown. Assay used: immunoSEQ multiplex PCR; TCRdb lists only in-frame clones, some missing. Among about 38,000 clones listed, roughly 89% were seen once. The junction had 9 bases not matched to a gene; V was cut back by 3 bases and J by 0 bases. This CDR3 comprises 18 residues. From germline, CDR1 is SGHRS and CDR2 YFSETQ. This specimen comes from a study of neoadjuvant nivolumab and ipilimumab in lung cancer. Overall study results and limits: Pathologic regression was not significantly tied to TCR clonality.

The source was peripheral blood, collected before neoadjuvant nivolumab, alone or with ipilimumab. The TCR was taken from an adult with non-small cell lung cancer. The chain combines TRBV5-1 with TRBJ2-6, with 7 bases fitting TRBD1. The CDR3 protein is CASSSMTGFNSGANVLTF. The DNA of the CDR3 is TGCGCCAGCAGCTCCATGACAGGGTTCAACTCTGGGGCCAACGTCCTGACTTTC.